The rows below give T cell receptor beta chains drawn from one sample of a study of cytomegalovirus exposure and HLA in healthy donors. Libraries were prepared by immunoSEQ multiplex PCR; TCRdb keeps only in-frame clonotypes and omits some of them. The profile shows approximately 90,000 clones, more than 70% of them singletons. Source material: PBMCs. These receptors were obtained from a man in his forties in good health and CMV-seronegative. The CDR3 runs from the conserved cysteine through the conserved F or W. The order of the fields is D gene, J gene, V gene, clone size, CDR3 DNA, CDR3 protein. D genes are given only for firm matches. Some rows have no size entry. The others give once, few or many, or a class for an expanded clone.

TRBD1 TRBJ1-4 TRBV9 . TGTGCCAGCAGACAGACAGGGCTCGCTAATGAAAAACTGTTTTTT CASRQTGLANEKLFF
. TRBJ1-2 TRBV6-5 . TGTGCCAGCGCGACGGGGGGGTCGGGCTATGGCTACACCTTC CASATGGSGYGYTF
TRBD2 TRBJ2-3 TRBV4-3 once TGCGCCAGCAGCCAAGATTCGGCGGGGGGCACAGATACGCAGTATTTT CASSQDSAGGTDTQYF
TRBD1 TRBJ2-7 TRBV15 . TGTGCCACCAGCAGAGCCCCGGACAGGGGATACGAGCAGTACTTC CATSRAPDRGYEQYF
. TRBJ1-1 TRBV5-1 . TGCGCCAGCGCCCATGGTTTCGGGAACACTGAAGCTTTCTTT CASAHGFGNTEAFF
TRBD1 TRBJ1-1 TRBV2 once TGTGCCAGCAGTGCCTCCGGGACAGGGGGGGAAGCTTTCTTT CASSASGTGGEAFF
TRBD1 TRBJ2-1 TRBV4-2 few TGTGCCAGCAGCCAAGATCGGCAGGGGGCGAGGAATGAGCAGTTCTTC CASSQDRQGARNEQFF
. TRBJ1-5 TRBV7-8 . TGTGCCAGCAGCCTTCCGGGGGGCGCATATAGCAATCAGCCCCAGCATTTT CASSLPGGAYSNQPQHF
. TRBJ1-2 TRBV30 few TGTGCCTGGAGTGGTGGTCCGGGCTATGGCTACACCTTC CAWSGGPGYGYTF
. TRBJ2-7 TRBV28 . TGTGCCAGCAGTTTAAGTGTGGGGACATACGAGCAGTACTTC CASSLSVGTYEQYF
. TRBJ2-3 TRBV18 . TGTGCCAGCTCACCGTCGGCAGATACGCAGTATTTT CASSPSADTQYF
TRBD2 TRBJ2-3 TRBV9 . TGTGCCAGCAGCCACCCGGGGAGTAGCGGGGGTCCGGATACGCAGTATTTT CASSHPGSSGGPDTQYF
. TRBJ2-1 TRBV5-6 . TGTGCCAGCAGCCAGGGCCACCAATACAATGAGCAGTTCTTC CASSQGHQYNEQFF
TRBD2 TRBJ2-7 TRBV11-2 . TGTGCCAGCAGCTTAGGGGGGACTAGCGGGGGCTACGAGCAGTACTTC CASSLGGTSGGYEQYF
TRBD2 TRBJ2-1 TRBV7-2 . TGTGCCAGCATACTAGCGGGGGCGAGGAATGAGCAGTTCTTC CASILAGARNEQFF
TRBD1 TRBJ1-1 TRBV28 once TGTGCCAGCAGGGGGGACAGGGCCTTGAACACTGAAGCTTTCTTT CASRGDRALNTEAFF
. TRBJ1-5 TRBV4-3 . TGCGCCAGCAGCCAAGATCTCGATCAGCCCCAGCATTTT CASSQDLDQPQHF
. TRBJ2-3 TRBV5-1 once TGCGCCAGCAGCCCCCCTTCGGGGGTGGGTACAGATACGCAGTATTTT CASSPPSGVGTDTQYF
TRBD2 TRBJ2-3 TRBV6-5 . TGTGCCAGCAGTTCCACTAAGCGGGGTTTTGATACGCAGTATTTT CASSSTKRGFDTQYF
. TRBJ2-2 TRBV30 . TGTGCCTGGACCGGGACACTGAACACCGGGGAGCTGTTTTTT CAWTGTLNTGELFF
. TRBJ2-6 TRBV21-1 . TGTGCCAGCAGCATCCCCCGCGGCGGCTCTGGGGCCAACGTCCTGACTTTC CASSIPRGGSGANVLTF
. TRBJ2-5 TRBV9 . TGTGCCAGCAGCGGCACAGGGAAAGAGACCCAGTACTTC CASSGTGKETQYF
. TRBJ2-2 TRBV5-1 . TGCGCCAGCAGCTTACTCAATGTAGGCGGGATAAACACCGGGGAGCTGTTTTTT CASSLLNVGGINTGELFF
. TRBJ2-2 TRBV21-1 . TGTGCCAGCAGCAACCAGCCAGCGGGGGAGGGCGGGGAGCTGTTTTTT CASSNQPAGEGGELFF
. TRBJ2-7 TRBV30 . TGTGCCTGGAGTGGGCTTACCGGGACACTGACCGGCGAGCAGTACTTC CAWSGLTGTLTGEQYF
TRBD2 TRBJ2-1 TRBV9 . TGTGCCAGCAGCGGAACGGGACTAGCGGGGGGGAGCTCCTACAATGAGCAGTTCTTC CASSGTGLAGGSSYNEQFF
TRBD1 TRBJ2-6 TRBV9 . TGTGCCAGCAGCGTCCGACAGGGCGCGGAAGGGGCCAACGTCCTGACTTTC CASSVRQGAEGANVLTF
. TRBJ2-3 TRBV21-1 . TGTGCCAGCAGCACGGCCGGACAGGGTGAAACAGATACGCAGTATTTT CASSTAGQGETDTQYF
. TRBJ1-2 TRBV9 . TGTGCCAGCAGCGTCACCGCAGGGGTACACGGCTACACCTTC CASSVTAGVHGYTF
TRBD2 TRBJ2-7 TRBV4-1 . TGCGCCAGCAGCACCGGACTAGCGGGGGGCTACGAGCAGTACTTC CASSTGLAGGYEQYF
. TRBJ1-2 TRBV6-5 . TGTGCCAGCAGCAACTTGCCGGCGCGGGATGGCTACACCTTC CASSNLPARDGYTF
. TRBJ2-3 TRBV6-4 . TGTGCCAGCAGTGAGAGCGGAGGTAGCACAGATACGCAGTATTTT CASSESGGSTDTQYF
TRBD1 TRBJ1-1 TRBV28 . TGTGCCAGCAGTTCTACAGGGGGCACTGAAGCTTTCTTT CASSSTGGTEAFF
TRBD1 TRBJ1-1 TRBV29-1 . TGCAGCGATCTACAGGGGGTCGGTGAAGCTTTCTTT CSDLQGVGEAFF
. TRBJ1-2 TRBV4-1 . TGCGCCAGCAGCCAATCCAGGTTAGATGGCTACACCTTC CASSQSRLDGYTF
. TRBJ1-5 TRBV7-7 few TGTGCCAGCAGCTTAGGTCAGGGGTGGCCCCAGCATTTT CASSLGQGWPQHF
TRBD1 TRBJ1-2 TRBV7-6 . TGTGCCAGCAGCCCTGGACAGGGATTATATGGCTACACCTTC CASSPGQGLYGYTF
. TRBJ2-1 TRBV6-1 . TGTGCCAGCAGTCCCGGGGGAAATGAGCAGTTCTTC CASSPGGNEQFF
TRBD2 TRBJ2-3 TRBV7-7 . TGTGCCAGCAGCTTACGGCACGGGGGGGCATCAGATACGCAGTATTTT CASSLRHGGASDTQYF
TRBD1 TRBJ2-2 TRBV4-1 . TGCGCCAGCAGCCAATCATTCCGGGACAGGGGGCCCGGGGAGCTGTTTTTT CASSQSFRDRGPGELFF
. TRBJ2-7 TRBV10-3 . TGTGCCACCGGGTCCATACCGGACAGCTACGAGCAGTACTTC CATGSIPDSYEQYF
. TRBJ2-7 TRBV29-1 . TGCAGCGTTGAAAGGCGGGACAGAGGGTTTGAGCAGTACTTC CSVERRDRGFEQYF
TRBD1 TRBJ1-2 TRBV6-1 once TGTGCCAGCAGACAGGGGGCAGGGTATGGCTACACCTTC CASRQGAGYGYTF
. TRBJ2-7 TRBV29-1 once TGCAGCGTCCGGGATGTCTACGAGCAGTACTTC CSVRDVYEQYF
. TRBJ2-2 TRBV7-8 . TGTGCCAGCAGCTTAAAGTGGCAGTTACAGACCGGGGAGCCGTTTTTT CASSLKWQLQTGEPFF
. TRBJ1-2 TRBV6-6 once TGTGCCAGCAGTTCCCCGGACAAGTCATACTATGGCTACACCTTC CASSSPDKSYYGYTF
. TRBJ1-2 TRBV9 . TGTGCCAGCAGCGAGCAGGGGTTTGGCTACACCTTC CASSEQGFGYTF
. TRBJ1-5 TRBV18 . TGTGCCAGCTCACCGGCCCAGGGAAGCAATCAGCCCCAGCATTTT CASSPAQGSNQPQHF
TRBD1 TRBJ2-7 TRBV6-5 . TGTGCCAGCAGTTTTGAGGGGACAGGCTCCTACGAGCAGTACTTC CASSFEGTGSYEQYF
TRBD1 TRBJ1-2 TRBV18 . TGTGCCAGCTCACCACTGGGACAGGATGGCTACACCTTC CASSPLGQDGYTF
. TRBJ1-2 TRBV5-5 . TGTGCCAGCAGCTTGTCGTCCTATGGCTACACCTTC CASSLSSYGYTF
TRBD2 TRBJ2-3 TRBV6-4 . TGTGCCAGCAGTGACCCTCAGGGAGGGGTCAGCACAGATACGCAGTATTTT CASSDPQGGVSTDTQYF
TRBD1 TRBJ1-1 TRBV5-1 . TGCGCCAGCAGGCCCGGGACAGGGAGGACTGAAGCTTTCTTT CASRPGTGRTEAFF
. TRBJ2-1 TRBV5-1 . TGCGCCAGCAGCTTGGGCGTTCTAGCTCTTAGCTCCTACAATGAGCAGTTCTTC CASSLGVLALSSYNEQFF
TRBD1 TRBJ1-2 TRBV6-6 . TGTGCCAGCAGTTACTTGGGACAGGGGTATGGCTACACCTTC CASSYLGQGYGYTF
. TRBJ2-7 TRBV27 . TGTGCCAGCCGATCAGTATCCTACGAGCAGTACTTC CASRSVSYEQYF
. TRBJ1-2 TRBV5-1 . TGCGCCAGCAGCTACAGGGACTATGGCTACACCTTC CASSYRDYGYTF
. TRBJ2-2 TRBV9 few TGTGCCAGCAGCGTATTGGACAGAAGGAACACCGGGGAGCTGTTTTTT CASSVLDRRNTGELFF
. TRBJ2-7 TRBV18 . TGTGCCAGCTCCCCAGCAGCGGACGAGCAGTACTTC CASSPAADEQYF